Listed here is a single T cell receptor (beta chain). Its antigen is unidentified. Tagging with unique molecular identifiers was a feature of the TCR beta cDNA libraries. Each CDR3 protein is one row after TCRdb ran MiXCR on the PCR reads. The sample lists under 200,000 distinct CDR3 sequences; approximately 29% were seen once. Trimming took off 5 bases at V and 0 bases at J, with 11 bases between the two ends. The CDR3 is 14 amino acids. CDR1 is SEHNR, CDR2 FQNEAQ, per germline (reference sequence). These data belong to a study of post-analysis software for immune sequencing data. Study as a whole: As for disease course, relapsing-remitting, secondary progressive and progressive-relapsing multiple sclerosis were all included.

General study points: In multiple sclerosis, normalized Chao1 diversity was significantly below that of controls. The five TRBV segments detected at higher frequency in patients than in controls included TRBV5-6, TRBV5-1 and TRBV20-1. F measure clustering grouped samples strongly by preparation batch.

The rearrangement joins TRBV7-9 to TRBJ2-7, with D unresolved. Sequencing was done on a sample of blood. This clonotype was obtained from a girl between 2 and 17 years old with multiple sclerosis. This CDR3 reads CASSRAATSYEQYF. The CDR3 nucleotides read TGTGCCAGCAGCCGGGCGGCGACCTCCTACGAGCAGTACTTC.